This TCR beta chain was recovered during a study of CD8+CD57+ T cells in acquired aplastic anemia. For CDR3 and TCR beta VDJ profiling, genomic DNA was the template used. Each CDR3 protein gets one entry after TCRdb re-called the reads with MiXCR. The table records about 190,000 distinct CDR3 sequences, about half of them present only once. The sequence was obtained from a human donor in good health, serving as a control. Sequenced: sorted CD4+, CD8+, or CD8+CD57+ T cells (not recorded which) from PBMCs.

CDR3 DNA sequence: TGTGCCATCAGACACCCAATCAATCAGCCCCAGCATTTT. Translation gives CAIRHPINQPQHF. The genes are TRBV10-3 and TRBJ1-5; no definite D call. CDR3 size: 13 residues. The germline V gene encodes CDR1 ENHRY and CDR2 SYGVKD. V was shortened by 6 bases and J by 3 bases, with 9 bases between the two germline ends.